These 22 T cell receptor beta chains originate from one sample sequenced in a study of blood T cell repertoires in COVID-19. Some clones are missing from TCRdb's copy, which holds only in-frame ones; the method was immunoSEQ multiplex PCR. The table includes roughly 200,000 clones, approximately 91% detected once. Source material: peripheral blood. All receptors derive from a man aged 18 to 35 with active or convalescent COVID-19.

This clone was detected only once. J is TRBJ1-4 and V is TRBV30; perhaps TRBD1 as D (6 bases). The CDR3 extends over 15 amino acids. The germline gives CDR1 GTSNPN, CDR2 SVGIG (reference sequence). V lost 3 bases to trimming and J lost 3 bases, with 14 bases between them. Here the CDR3 reads CAWRATGLPNEKLFF. DNA for the CDR3: TGTGCCTGGAGAGCTACAGGGCTTCCTAATGAAAAACTGTTTTTT.

This chain connects TRBV9 to TRBJ1-1; a possible D gene is TRBD1 (6 bases). Trimming removed 2 bases from V and 0 bases from J, with 11 bases in between. The CDR3 extends over 15 amino acids. Germline V gene lookup returns CDR1 SGDLS and CDR2 YYNGEE. CDR3 protein: CASSVMTGLNTEAFF. The CDR3 bases are TGTGCCAGCAGCGTCATGACAGGTTTGAACACTGAAGCTTTCTTT.

A few counts support this clone. The chain combines TRBV29-1 with TRBJ2-1; D possibly corresponds to TRBD2 (7 bases). The V end was cut by 8 bases, the J end by 12 bases, with 35 bases between. There are 17 residues in the CDR3. Per the germline V gene, CDR1 is SQVTM and CDR2 is ANQGSEA. CDR3 sequence: CSTVGHTGTNPELVQFF. The CDR3 DNA is TGCAGCACCGTGGGACATACCGGGACTAACCCGGAATTGGTGCAGTTCTTC.

The chain recombines TRBV7-3 with TRBJ2-1; 10 positions match TRBD2. Germline CDR1 reads SGHTA; CDR2 reads FQGTGA. There are 14 residues in the CDR3. J gave up 7 bases and V 5 bases, and 5 bases lay outside the gene matches. In nucleotides, the CDR3 is TGTGCCAGCAGCCCTACTAGCGGGAAGAATGAGCAGTTCTTC. This sequence encodes CASSPTSGKNEQFF.

The chain has TRBV25-1 and TRBJ1-3; D not resolved. With 6 bases removed from V and 0 bases from J, the gap between germline ends came to 6 bases. Per germline, CDR1 MGHDK and CDR2 SYGVNS. The CDR3 length is 13 residues. The CDR3 sequence is CASSWSSGNTIYF. Here the CDR3 DNA reads TGTGCCAGCAGCTGGAGCTCTGGAAACACCATATATTTT.

This chain uses TRBV30 with TRBJ2-4; D perhaps matches TRBD2 (6 bases). V lost 4 bases and J 5 bases, leaving 15 bases between the germline ends. The CDR3 totals 14 residues. CDR1 and CDR2 from the germline V gene are GTSNPN and SVGIG (reference sequence). The CDR3 protein is CAWNLEGSQNIQYF. CDR3 nucleotides: TGTGCCTGGAACCTGGAGGGCAGCCAAAACATTCAGTACTTC.

The chain has TRBV30 and TRBJ1-3, with D possibly being TRBD1 (5 bases). V was clipped by 4 bases and J by 2 bases, with 9 bases between them. Per the germline V gene, CDR1 is GTSNPN and CDR2 is SVGIG (reference sequence). This CDR3 contains 13 residues. CDR3 in DNA: TGTGCCTGGAATACGGACACTGGAAACACCATATATTTT. Its translation is CAWNTDTGNTIYF.

The chain couples TRBV18 to TRBJ1-2; D gene unclear. The CDR3 consists of 14 residues. Trimming shortened V by 3 bases and J by 3 bases, and 11 bases separated the two germline ends. From germline, CDR1 is KGHSH and CDR2 LQKENI. The CDR3: CASSPLTEYYGYTF. DNA for the CDR3: TGTGCCAGCTCACCCTTGACGGAGTACTATGGCTACACCTTC.

This chain connects TRBV2 to TRBJ2-1; 12 bases agree with TRBD2. CDR1 SNHLY and CDR2 FYNNEI come from the germline V gene. There are 15 residues in the CDR3. With 3 bases clipped from V and 3 bases from J, the junction kept 0 bases outside the gene matches. The DNA of the CDR3 is TGTGCCAGCAGTGAGGGACTAGCGGGCTACAATGAGCAGTTCTTC. Translated, it gives CASSEGLAGYNEQFF. Looking up the rest from reference TRBV2 and TRBJ2-1 gives the full variable domain: EPEVTQTPSHQVTQMGQEVILRCVPISNHLYFYWYRQILGQKVEFLVSFYNNEISEKSEIFDDQFSVERPDGSNFTLKIRSTKLEDSAMYFCASSEGLAGYNEQFFGPGTRLTVL.

V usage is TRBV7-2 and J usage is TRBJ1-5; TRBD1 aligns across 7 bases. The V segment lost 5 bases and the J segment 3 bases; nucleotides outside the gene matches: 7. Germline CDR1 SGHTA, CDR2 FQGNSA. The CDR3 runs 15 residues. The CDR3 DNA reads TGTGCCAGCAGCACTACGACAGGGACCAATCAGCCCCAGCATTTT. It translates to CASSTTTGTNQPQHF. Drawing the rest from reference TRBV7-2 and TRBJ1-5, the complete variable domain is GAGVSQSPSNKVTEKGKDVELRCDPISGHTALYWYRQSLGQGLEFLIYFQGNSAPDKSGLPSDRFSAERTGGSVSTLTIQRTQQEDSAVYLCASSTTTGTNQPQHFGDGTRLSIL.

V and J are TRBV15 and TRBJ1-2, with 7 positions matching TRBD1. The CDR3 is 15 residues long. Germline CDR1 reads LNHNV; CDR2 reads YYDKDF (reference sequence). J lost 4 bases, V lost 1 base, and 6 bases had no gene match. CDR3 loop: CATSRAQGYGYGYTF. CDR3 sequence (DNA): TGTGCCACCAGCAGAGCACAGGGGTACGGCTATGGCTACACCTTC.

The genes are TRBV19 and TRBJ1-1; D gene ambiguous. Germline values: CDR1 LNHDA, CDR2 SQIVND (reference sequence). V was pared by 3 bases and J by 8 bases, with 13 bases between. The CDR3 runs 13 residues. CDR3: CASSMTDGREAFF. The DNA of the CDR3 is TGTGCCAGTAGTATGACCGACGGGAGAGAAGCTTTCTTT.

V and J are TRBV5-1 and TRBJ2-2; 9 bases are shared with TRBD2. From germline, CDR1 is SGHRS and CDR2 YFSETQ. This CDR3 comprises 15 residues. V lost 8 bases to trimming and J lost 7 bases; unmatched junction nucleotides: 12. The CDR3 is CASQTSGQSNGELFF. The CDR3 DNA is TGCGCCAGTCAAACTAGCGGGCAGAGCAACGGGGAGCTGTTTTTT.

J is TRBJ1-2 and V is TRBV19, with 8 nucleotides matching TRBD1. Germline CDR1 reads LNHDA; CDR2 reads SQIVND (reference sequence). The ends lost 4 bases at V and 6 bases at J; junction bases unmatched: 13. This CDR3 has 16 amino acids. CDR3 bases: TGTGCCAGTAGTACCCCCTTGGACAGGGTCGGGGATGGCTACACCTTC. Its translation: CASSTPLDRVGDGYTF.

V gene TRBV2 combines with J gene TRBJ1-5; TRBD1 matches 9 bases. There are 13 residues in the CDR3. Germline lookup yields CDR1 SNHLY and CDR2 FYNNEI. The ends lost 7 bases at V and 4 bases at J; junction bases unmatched: 2. The CDR3, as DNA: TGTGCCAGCAAGGACAGGGGTAATCAGCCCCAGCATTTT. The encoded protein is CASKDRGNQPQHF.

The rearrangement joins TRBV7-8 to TRBJ2-7; no definite D call. Germline-derived CDR1 and CDR2 are SGHVS and FQNEAQ. The CDR3 spans 12 residues. Trimming took 0 bases from V and 3 from J, leaving 3 bases between them. CDR3 sequence reads: CASSLALYEQYF. CDR3 nucleotides: TGTGCCAGCAGCTTAGCCCTCTACGAGCAGTACTTC.

The V call is TRBV2, the J call TRBJ1-4; the match to TRBD1 covers 8 bases. The junction had 3 bases not matched to a gene; V was cut back by 1 base and J by 2 bases. Germline CDR1 and CDR2: SNHLY and FYNNEI. The CDR3 totals 16 residues. CDR3 residues: CASSEGTGSTNEKLFF. CDR3 DNA: TGTGCCAGCAGTGAAGGGACAGGGTCTACTAATGAAAAACTGTTTTTT.

V usage is TRBV7-3 and J usage is TRBJ2-7; 8 nucleotides match TRBD2. This CDR3 has 14 residues. CDR1 SGHTA and CDR2 FQGTGA come from the germline V gene. V was clipped by 5 bases and J by 0 bases; unmatched bases: 3. CDR3 region: CASSLTSASYEQYF. Written as DNA, the CDR3 is TGTGCCAGCAGCCTGACTAGCGCCTCCTACGAGCAGTACTTC.

This chain connects TRBV2 to TRBJ2-4; D remains ambiguous. In germline, CDR1 is SNHLY, CDR2 FYNNEI. V gave up 4 bases and J gave up 6 bases, with 4 bases separating them. The CDR3 totals 11 residues. CDR3: CASSAGNIQYF. CDR3 bases: TGTGCCAGCAGTGCGGGAAACATTCAGTACTTC.

This chain links TRBV3-1 (or the pseudogene TRBV3-2) with TRBJ1-6, with D possibly being TRBD1 (5 bases). This CDR3 comprises 16 residues. Germline V gene data show CDR1 as LGHDT and CDR2 as YNNKEL (reference sequence). V was cut by 1 base and J by 4 bases, with 11 bases left in between. CDR3 residues: CASSQVKTAYNSPLHF. In DNA form, the CDR3 reads TGTGCCAGCAGCCAAGTGAAGACAGCGTATAATTCACCCCTCCACTTT.

V gene TRBV5-1 combines with J gene TRBJ2-4; TRBD2 might be the D (5 bases). Looked up from germline, CDR1 is SGHRS and CDR2 is YFSETQ. With 0 bases removed from V and 6 bases from J, the gap between germline ends came to 10 bases. CDR3 length: 14 amino acids. CDR3 in amino acids: CASSLAGFPNIQYF. The CDR3 DNA follows: TGCGCCAGCAGCTTGGCGGGGTTTCCAAACATTCAGTACTTC.

The CDR3 bases are TGTGCCAGCAGTTACCGGCGGGGGACCCAAGAGACCCAGTACTTC. Its translation is CASSYRRGTQETQYF. V and J are TRBV6-2 or TRBV6-3 and TRBJ2-5; 7 bases are a match to TRBD2. Unmatched junction bases numbered 4, after V lost 2 bases and J lost 1 base. Germline CDR1 and CDR2: MNHEY and SVGEGT. CDR3 size: 15 residues.